This TCR beta chain was sequenced for a study of T cells in Graves' hyperthyroidism and ophthalmopathy. Study as a whole: The blood sample was taken at first diagnosis, before treatment began.

This CDR3 comprises 15 residues. V dropped 1 base and J dropped 8; count of bases not matched to a gene: 6. Germline CDR1 reads SGHVS; CDR2 reads FQNEAQ. It was RNA transcripts that yielded the amplified TCR beta CDR3 regions. First-round RT-PCR of the TCR CDR3 relied on the HTBI primer set. TCRdb reprocessed the multiplex PCR reads with MiXCR, giving one entry per CDR3 protein. The sample carries under 350,000 distinct CDR3 sequences, 21% recorded once. This clonotype was seen only a few times. The authors deemed Graves' hyperthyroidism stable absent ophthalmopathy progression within 18 months. Sequencing was performed on blood. The chain recombines TRBV7-8 with TRBJ2-1, with 9 bases identical to TRBD2. The sequence derives from a woman between 45 and 60 years old with Graves' hyperthyroidism. In DNA, the CDR3 is TGTGCCAGCAGCTTAGTGGGGACTAGCTCAGATGAGCAGTTCTTC. This translates into CASSLVGTSSDEQFF.